This TCR beta chain was observed in a study of blood T cell repertoires in COVID-19. Across the whole study: PBMCs, B-cell-depleted T cells, or T cells were the source of the cDNA or gDNA that made up the material.

This table comes from immunoSEQ multiplex PCR, and its TCRdb copy is limited to in-frame clones, with some not included. The sample holds over 200,000 clones, roughly 80% seen once. Losses at the gene ends were 5 bases for V and 0 bases for J; bases not matched to a gene: 11. The CDR3 is 18 amino acids. Germline V gives CDR1 MDHEN, CDR2 SYDVKM. This sequence was found in a human donor in a cohort sampled during active COVID-19. The sequenced sample was peripheral blood. The genes are TRBV28 and TRBJ2-7; TRBD2 aligns across 12 bases. CDR3 in amino acids: CASSPPLGLAGFSYEQYF. CDR3 DNA sequence: TGTGCCAGCAGTCCACCATTGGGACTAGCGGGCTTCTCCTACGAGCAGTACTTC.